The 15 T cell receptor beta chains below were found in one sample sequenced in a study of Ad26.COV2.S vaccination and SARS-CoV-2 variants. Documented treatment: around 19 received Ad26.COV2.S at low or high dose, single or two shots; about five received placebo; per-sample allocation not given. Sampling occurred on day 63 after the first vaccine or placebo injection. TCRdb's copy holds only in-frame clones and misses some; the assay was immunoSEQ multiplex PCR. The sample lists roughly 390,000 clones; approximately 90% were seen once. Sample: peripheral blood, taken in a trial of Ad26.COV2.S vaccine versus placebo. The receptors originated from a person between 18 and 65 years old who received the Ad26.COV2.S COVID-19 vaccine or a placebo.

The chain employs TRBV2 and TRBJ2-3; 9 bases map to TRBD1. J gave up 1 base and V 4 bases, and 6 bases lay outside the gene matches. The germline gives CDR1 SNHLY, CDR2 FYNNEI. There are 16 residues in the CDR3. The CDR3 reads CASSVQRTGGTDTQYF. CDR3 coding DNA: TGTGCCAGCAGTGTACAGCGGACAGGGGGCACAGATACGCAGTATTTT.

This chain links TRBV7-9 with TRBJ2-7; D possibly corresponds to TRBD1 (6 bases). CDR3 size: 16 residues. Trimming left V 4 bases short and J 3 bases short, with 19 bases between. Germline CDR1 reads SEHNR; CDR2 reads FQNEAQ (reference sequence). The CDR3: CASSSGDRSIGYEQYF. The CDR3 bases are TGTGCCAGCAGCTCCGGAGACAGGTCGATTGGCTACGAGCAGTACTTC.

Details on this clone: A read error may explain this, as a much larger clone is one base away. V is TRBV6-4 and J is TRBJ2-3, with TRBD2 matching 12 bases. The V segment lost 3 bases and the J segment 4 bases; nucleotides outside the gene matches: 2. Germline V gene data show CDR1 as MRHNA and CDR2 as SNTAGT. The CDR3 consists of 15 residues. CDR3 bases: TGTGCCAGCAGTGAACTAGCGGGGGGTCCAGATACGCAGTATTTT. It yields the protein CASSELAGGPDTQYF.

This chain connects TRBV2 to TRBJ1-2; D gene unclear. In germline, CDR1 is SNHLY, CDR2 FYNNEI. This CDR3 comprises 12 residues. Trimming stripped 3 bases from V and 4 bases from J, with 6 bases between. The CDR3 spells CASSDGLYGYTF. CDR3 DNA sequence: TGTGCCAGCAGTGACGGTCTCTATGGCTACACCTTC.

The chain carries TRBV7-2 and TRBJ2-3; TRBD2 aligns across 8 bases. Germline loops: CDR1 SGHTA, CDR2 FQGNSA. This CDR3 has 16 residues. The V segment lost 5 bases and the J segment 2 bases; nucleotides outside the gene matches: 9. CDR3 sequence (DNA): TGTGCCAGCAGCCCGGGGGGGAGGGGTTTCACAGATACGCAGTATTTT. Its translation: CASSPGGRGFTDTQYF.

The chain couples TRBV6-2 or TRBV6-3 to TRBJ1-1; 7 bases fit TRBD1. Germline trimming cut 1 base from V and 7 bases from J; bases unmatched to any gene: 9. CDR1 and CDR2 (germline): MNHEY, SVGEGT. CDR3 length equals 15 residues. For the CDR3, the DNA is TGTGCCAGCAGTTACTTAAAGCCGGGACAGCATGAAGCTTTCTTT. Residues: CASSYLKPGQHEAFF.

The J gene is TRBJ2-3, the V gene TRBV4-2; D possibly matches TRBD1 or TRBD2 (5 bases each). The CDR3 is 16 residues long. Trimming took 0 bases from V and 1 from J, leaving 11 bases between them. Germline V gene sequence: CDR1 LGHNA, CDR2 YNFKEQ. The CDR3 nucleotides are TGTGCCAGCAGCCAAGAACGGGACCACCGCACAGATACGCAGTATTTT. Its translation is CASSQERDHRTDTQYF.

The V and J genes are TRBV2 and TRBJ2-7, with D perhaps TRBD1 (7 bases). Trimming cost V 6 bases and J 0 bases, with 15 bases left between them. CDR1 is SNHLY and CDR2 is FYNNEI in the germline V gene. The CDR3 runs to 15 residues. The CDR3 sequence is CASSGGTDASYEQYF. The CDR3 DNA is TGTGCCAGCAGCGGCGGGACAGATGCCTCCTACGAGCAGTACTTC.

The J gene is TRBJ1-1, the V gene TRBV7-9; D is possibly TRBD1 (5 bases). The CDR3 consists of 14 residues. The germline V gene has CDR1 SEHNR and CDR2 FQNEAQ (reference sequence). V was trimmed by 1 base and J by 2 bases, leaving 8 bases between them. The CDR3 here is CASSLGDHNTEAFF. CDR3 nucleotide sequence: TGTGCCAGCAGCTTAGGGGACCATAACACTGAAGCTTTCTTT.

The V call is TRBV11-3, the J call TRBJ2-1, with 8 bases fitting TRBD2. This CDR3 has 17 amino acids. Germline CDR1 and CDR2: SGHNT and YENEEA. Trimming at V came to 0 bases and at J to 10 bases, leaving 14 bases not matched to a gene. The CDR3 DNA reads as TGTGCCAGCAGCTTAGAAACCGGGGGGGCTTCGAAGGCGGAGCAGTTCTTC. Protein: CASSLETGGASKAEQFF.

V and J are TRBV6-5 and TRBJ1-5; 7 bases are shared with TRBD1. V was pared by 7 bases and J by 3 bases, with 9 bases of the junction left unmatched. This CDR3 spans 15 amino acids. Germline V gives CDR1 MNHEY, CDR2 SVGAGI. The CDR3 DNA sequence: TGTGCCAGCACACTAGGGACAGCTTTCAATCAGCCCCAGCATTTT. Protein sequence: CASTLGTAFNQPQHF.

The V call is TRBV12-5, the J call TRBJ2-5; the D call may be TRBD1 or TRBD2 (5 bases each). Germline lookup yields CDR1 LGHNT and CDR2 FRNRAP. With 0 bases removed from V and 2 bases from J, the gap between germline ends came to 16 bases. The CDR3 loop spans 17 amino acids. In nucleotides, the CDR3 is TGTGCTAGTGGTTTGGTACTCACGGGGCCTTGGCAAGAGACCCAGTACTTC. Its protein product is CASGLVLTGPWQETQYF.

The rearrangement links TRBV6-5 to TRBJ2-1; 7 bases are a match to TRBD1. Losses at the gene ends were 5 bases for V and 7 bases for J; bases not matched to a gene: 8. Germline V CDR1 and CDR2: MNHEY, SVGAGI. The CDR3 has 14 amino acids. CDR3 sequence: CASSTETGKNEQFF. The CDR3 coding sequence is TGTGCCAGCAGTACGGAGACAGGGAAGAATGAGCAGTTCTTC.

This clone has more than one count but fewer than ten. This chain links TRBV5-6 with TRBJ2-2, with 9 bases that match TRBD1. CDR1 is SGHDT, CDR2 YYEEEE, per germline. The CDR3 is 17 amino acids. Germline trimming cut 3 bases from V and 1 base from J; bases unmatched to any gene: 7. CDR3 in DNA: TGTGCCAGCAGCTCGCCACAGGGGGCGCAGAACACCGGGGAGCTGTTTTTT. Protein product: CASSSPQGAQNTGELFF. Full variable domain (missing parts from reference TRBV5-6 and TRBJ2-2): DAGVTQSPTHLIKTRGQQVTLRCSPKSGHDTVSWYQQALGQGPQFIFQYYEEEERQRGNFPDRFSGHQFPNYSSELNVNALLLGDSALYLCASSSPQGAQNTGELFFGEGSRLTVL.

The genes are TRBV11-2 and TRBJ2-5; 7 bases match TRBD2. The germline gives CDR1 SGHAT, CDR2 FQNNGV. This CDR3 is 14 amino acids long. Trimming at V came to 2 bases and at J to 2 bases, leaving 2 bases not matched to a gene. The CDR3 nucleotides are TGTGCCAGCAGCTTACTAGCGGTACAAGAGACCCAGTACTTC. Its protein product is CASSLLAVQETQYF.